The present TCR beta chain was sequenced within a study of blood T cell repertoires in COVID-19 (TCRdb year 2020). Regarding the research as a whole: The collaborator samples originated in the United States, Italy and Spain and spanned the acute and convalescent phases of COVID-19. The repertoires were made available in a free public database intended to serve as a resource for research on the immune response to SARS-CoV-2. Where available, HLA class I and class II types were taken from metadata supplied by the sample provider and were not determined by assay-based typing. The dataset comprised deeply sampled blood TCRbeta repertoires from subjects exposed to, actively infected with, or recovered from COVID-19. The samples were drawn from two sources: the first 160 participants of the ongoing ImmuneRACE study, and over 1,000 subjects contributed by 6 global collaborators. Sample metadata almost always included a de-identified subject ID, COVID-19 status, age in years and sex. The prospective study material was composed of cDNA or gDNA derived from T cells, B-cell-depleted T cells, or PBMCs.

TCRbeta CDR3 regions were amplified from genomic DNA using the immunoSEQ Assay, a bias-controlled multiplex PCR. In the paper's pipeline: Nucleated cell counts per sample were estimated from amplification of reference gene primers within the assay. Sequence reads were collapsed and filtered to measure the absolute abundance of every unique TCRbeta CDR3 rearrangement. For each sample, productive Simpson clonality was calculated by taking the square root of Simpson's diversity index across productive rearrangements. TCRdb's version of the immuneACCESS table is confined to in-frame rearrangements and falls short of the full clone set. An unresolved V gene accounts for under half of the shortfall where checked; the remainder is of unknown origin. That table gives V, J and clone size, and the DNA gave D and trimming. This sample holds around 40,000 clones; 90% to 95% were observed only once. Of the sample, under 5% falls within the top ten clones.

Overall results and qualifications from the work: The quantity of clinical and demographic metadata differed by source and by participant and was supplied without curation.

Collaborating institutions collected whole blood in K2EDTA tubes following their own protocols. Collaborator samples were shipped for TCRbeta analysis as frozen whole blood, isolated PBMCs, or DNA extracted from either sample type. A word on this clone: Its antigen is still unknown. There are no base qualities to consult, and no much larger clone falls within one base.

Sequenced sample: peripheral blood. This receptor was taken from a human donor with active COVID-19. The donor label of this sample is uncertain.

The CDR3 corresponds to CASSVGRTVPYEQYF. Here is the DNA: TGTGCCAGCAGCGTGGGACGGACAGTTCCGTACGAGCAGTACTTC. In this chain, TRBV5-4 is recombined with TRBJ2-7, with TRBD1 as a weak D call on 6 bases. V was cut back by 4 bases and J by 4 bases, leaving a gap of 18 bases between them. The CDR3 runs 15 amino acids, cysteine and phenylalanine included. The sequence is cut down to CDR3 DNA, 45 bases in frame from base 1. The germline V gene (reference sequence) provides CDR1 SGHNT and CDR2 YYREEE.